The clone carrying this T cell receptor beta chain was picked up a small number of times. The source of the sample is a study of blood T cells in healthy people across ages. A J-beta primer mix and a sample-barcoded 5' primer were used in a second PCR of about 7 to 12 cycles. A 12-random-nucleotide template-switch adaptor tagged each cDNA molecule. TCRdb re-derived calls from the 5' RACE reads in MiXCR, one entry per CDR3 protein. The sample comprises 700,000 to 900,000 distinct CDR3 sequences, roughly 26% of which are singletons, and 3% rests with the top ten. This sample also appeared in a second study, on T cells of mothers and their children.

The sequencing sample was made of blood. The TCR originated in a boy younger than 18 in good health.

The CDR3 sequence is CASSNRQGYIGNEQFF. Written as DNA, the CDR3 is TGTGCCAGCAGCAATCGACAGGGCTACATTGGCAATGAGCAGTTCTTC. This chain joins TRBV27 and TRBJ2-5; TRBD1 matches 7 bases. Near its end, the DNA agrees better with TRBJ2-1, so the J call may be wrong. CDR1 and CDR2 from the germline V gene are MNHEY and SMNVEV (reference sequence). This CDR3 has 16 residues.